This TCR beta chain derives from a study of T cell responses to AZD1222 COVID-19 vaccine. Study-level background: Recipients boosted at about 4 weeks or about 12 weeks are pooled. General study findings and limits: Increased Spike-specific TCR breadth and depth were observed after two AZD1222 doses. Baseline seropositivity characterized only six AZD1222 recipients.

As concerns this clone: The antigen remains unidentified.

Assay: immunoSEQ multiplex PCR; the TCRdb copy retains only in-frame clones and omits some. The repertoire includes about 130,000 clones, roughly nine tenths of them detected once, and 1.5% to 2% sits in the top ten. The source material was peripheral blood, sampled on day 0 of AZD1222 vaccination. The clonotype originates from an adult in good health.

CDR3 region: CASSGAGMNTEAFF. The CDR3 region has the DNA TGTGCCAGCAGTGGAGCGGGGATGAACACTGAAGCTTTCTTT. The chain combines TRBV6-1 with TRBJ1-1; unclear D gene. The germline V gene has CDR1 MNHNS and CDR2 SASEGT. The CDR3 has 14 amino acids. Between the trimmed V and J ends, which lost 4 bases and 0 bases, there was a span of 9 bases.